This TCR beta chain is drawn from a study of early T cells in non-severe SARS-CoV-2 infection. Study information: It was bulk RNA from unsorted whole blood that was sequenced, and the chains were unpaired.

This clonotype was recorded at least ten times. What it binds is unknown. The TCR library protocol attached unique molecular identifiers to the individual cDNA molecules. TCRdb passed the 5' RACE reads through MiXCR, listing each CDR3 protein once. The repertoire holds fewer than 35,000 distinct CDR3 sequences, with approximately 5.2% as singletons. General observations from the study: Private and CD4 specificities were missed by VDJdb matching, which favored anti-spike CD8 responses.

The sequencing sample was made of whole blood. The TCR comes from an adult who was a healthcare worker with PCR-confirmed SARS-CoV-2 infection or an uninfected control (not recorded which).

CDR3 DNA: TGTGCCAGCAGCGAGAGCCCGGGCGATTCATATGGCTACACCTTC. Residues: CASSESPGDSYGYTF. The genes are TRBV9 and TRBJ1-2, with D hard to call. Per germline, CDR1 SGDLS and CDR2 YYNGEE. Trimming removed 3 bases from V and 5 bases from J, with 17 bases in between. This CDR3 contains 15 residues. Full variable domain (remainder filled in from reference TRBV9 and TRBJ1-2): DSGVTQTPKHLITATGQRVTLRCSPRSGDLSVYWYQQSLDQGLQFLIQYYNGEERAKGNILERFSAQQFPDLHSELNLSSLELGDSALYFCASSESPGDSYGYTFGSGTRLTVV.